This T cell receptor beta chain was sequenced in a study of tumor-infiltrating lymphocytes in primary liver carcinoma. About the study: Both sexes were represented among patients, who were 30 to 69 years old.

The V gene's germline CDR1 is SGHNT and CDR2 YENEEA. Trimming shortened V by 1 base and J by 9 bases, and 12 bases separated the two germline ends. The CDR3 has 14 amino acids. Study-wide results and limits: Tumors significantly exceeded blood in top-250-clone fraction (p = 0.039).

A remark on this clonotype: Its antigen is as yet unknown.

From 400 to 500 ng total RNA, TCR beta cDNA was generated with a primer in the constant region. Library construction for TCR beta comprised three nested multiplex PCR rounds performed with slightly modified ARM-PCR. The first two PCR rounds used TRBV1-TRBV30 forward primers with a C-beta reverse primer, approximately 11 cycles each. TCRdb re-called the multiplex PCR reads through MiXCR, storing one row per CDR3 protein. The data contain some 200,000 distinct CDR3 sequences, less than 75% of them singletons. Unsorted whole blood yielded blood RNA, and germline DNA was extracted as well. The sequence derives from a woman between 55 and 75 years old with primary liver carcinoma and hepatitis B virus infection. The gene calls are TRBV11-3 and TRBJ2-2; a possible D gene is TRBD1 (5 bases). The specimen was peripheral blood. The CDR3 loop reads CASSLVGAAWELFF. CDR3 in DNA: TGTGCCAGCAGCTTAGTTGGGGCGGCCTGGGAGCTGTTTTTT.